These T cell receptor beta chains were read from a single sample in a study of Ad26.COV2.S vaccination and SARS-CoV-2 variants. Sequencing used immunoSEQ multiplex PCR; TCRdb keeps in-frame clones, though not all of them. This table holds roughly 350,000 clones, around 89% found once. This specimen was peripheral blood, taken in a trial of Ad26.COV2.S vaccine versus placebo. The receptors were gathered from a person between 18 and 59 years old who received the Ad26.COV2.S COVID-19 vaccine or a placebo. Each CDR3 is given with its conserved first and last residue. Fields, in order: D gene, V gene, clone size, J gene, CDR3 protein, CDR3 DNA. D genes are given only for firm matches. A row's size may be missing; if present it is once, few, many or a size class.

d_gene: -; v_gene: TRBV29-1; abundance: -; j_gene: TRBJ2-1; CDR3aa: CSVVDRLVTEQFF; CDR3nt: TGCAGCGTTGTGGATAGACTAGTCACGGAGCAGTTCTTC
d_gene: TRBD2; v_gene: TRBV10-3; abundance: -; j_gene: TRBJ2-1; CDR3aa: CAISESSAGVFYNEQFF; CDR3nt: TGTGCCATCAGTGAGTCCTCAGCGGGGGTTTTCTACAATGAGCAGTTCTTC
d_gene: -; v_gene: TRBV6-5; abundance: -; j_gene: TRBJ2-2; CDR3aa: CASSYSRDAGELFF; CDR3nt: TGTGCCAGCAGTTACTCAAGGGATGCCGGGGAGCTGTTTTTT
d_gene: -; v_gene: TRBV3-1/TRBV3-2; abundance: -; j_gene: TRBJ2-3; CDR3aa: CASSQVGAGTDTQYF; CDR3nt: TGTGCCAGCAGCCAAGTAGGCGCGGGCACAGATACGCAGTATTTT
d_gene: TRBD1; v_gene: TRBV18; abundance: -; j_gene: TRBJ2-1; CDR3aa: CASSQGQASSYNEQFF; CDR3nt: TGTGCCAGCTCACAAGGACAGGCGAGCTCCTACAATGAGCAGTTCTTC
d_gene: TRBD1; v_gene: TRBV6-5; abundance: -; j_gene: TRBJ1-4; CDR3aa: CASSYSNRGFSEKLFF; CDR3nt: TGTGCCAGCAGTTACTCCAACAGGGGGTTTTCCGAAAAACTGTTTTTT
d_gene: -; v_gene: TRBV3-1/TRBV3-2; abundance: -; j_gene: TRBJ2-7; CDR3aa: CASSQVLSEQYF; CDR3nt: TGTGCCAGCAGCCAAGTTCTATCCGAGCAGTACTTC
d_gene: TRBD1; v_gene: TRBV6-5; abundance: -; j_gene: TRBJ2-2; CDR3aa: CASSYSRQGTGELFF; CDR3nt: TGTGCCAGCAGTTACTCTCGACAGGGCACCGGGGAGCTGTTTTTT
d_gene: -; v_gene: TRBV7-9; abundance: once; j_gene: TRBJ2-5; CDR3aa: CASSHSGPQETQYF; CDR3nt: TGTGCCAGCAGCCACTCAGGACCCCAAGAGACCCAGTACTTC
d_gene: -; v_gene: TRBV28; abundance: -; j_gene: TRBJ2-1; CDR3aa: CASSLSYNEQFF; CDR3nt: TGTGCCAGCAGTTTGTCCTACAATGAGCAGTTCTTC